Listed below are T cell receptor beta chains from one sample, sequenced in a study of cytomegalovirus exposure and HLA in healthy donors. The repertoire was sequenced with immunoSEQ multiplex PCR; TCRdb's copy has only in-frame clones and lacks some. The sample contains about 110,000 clones, 55% to 75% of which appear only once. Sequencing was performed on PBMCs. The source of these receptors is a middle-aged woman in good health and CMV-seropositive. CDR3s include the opening cysteine and the closing phenylalanine or tryptophan. D genes are given only for firm matches. The size entry is marked missing in some rows and otherwise reads once, few, many or a size class.

D	V	size	J	DNA	CDR3
TRBD2	TRBV5-4	-	TRBJ2-5	TGTGCCAGCAGCCGCCCCGGGAGGCAAGAGACCCAGTACTTC	CASSRPGRQETQYF
-	TRBV2	-	TRBJ2-3	TGTGCCAGCAGTGAATTAAGCGGAGGGACAGCGTTCACAGATACGCAGTATTTT	CASSELSGGTAFTDTQYF
-	TRBV25-1	once	TRBJ2-3	TGTGCCAGCAGCCGCCCCGGGGTCAGCACAGATACGCAGTATTTT	CASSRPGVSTDTQYF
TRBD1	TRBV5-1	-	TRBJ1-1	TGCGCCAGCAGCTCGGGACAGGACCAGGGAATCTTT	CASSSGQDQGIF
-	TRBV4-3	-	TRBJ1-3	TGCGCCAGCAGCCAGGGCATCAGAAACACCATATATTTT	CASSQGIRNTIYF
TRBD1	TRBV11-2	-	TRBJ1-1	TGTGCCAGCAGCTTCCGCGGGGATCTACAGGGGGAAGGCACTGAAGCTTTCTTT	CASSFRGDLQGEGTEAFF
TRBD2	TRBV13	once	TRBJ2-3	TGTGCCAGCAGCTCGGGACTAGTAACAGATACGCAGTATTTT	CASSSGLVTDTQYF
-	TRBV19	once	TRBJ2-2	TGTGCCAGTGGGACTTGGAACACCGGGGAGCTGTTTTTT	CASGTWNTGELFF
TRBD2	TRBV5-4	-	TRBJ2-7	TGTGCCAGCAGATTGGCAGGACTAGCGGGGGGGACGGGTGAGCAGTACTTC	CASRLAGLAGGTGEQYF
-	TRBV6-5	-	TRBJ1-3	TGTGCCAGCAGTTACAGTGCAGGGACTGGAAACACCATATATTTT	CASSYSAGTGNTIYF
TRBD1	TRBV7-9	-	TRBJ1-6	TGTGCCAGCAGCTTCACGACAGGGAGTACGAAGAATTCACCCCTCCACTTT	CASSFTTGSTKNSPLHF
TRBD1	TRBV10-3	-	TRBJ1-5	TGTGCCATCAGTGAGCGGGCGACAGGGGATAGCAATCAGCCCCAGCATTTT	CAISERATGDSNQPQHF
TRBD1	TRBV6-5	few	TRBJ1-2	TGTGCCAGCAGTTACTCAGACAGGGCTAACTATGGCTACACCTTC	CASSYSDRANYGYTF
TRBD2	TRBV5-1	once	TRBJ2-1	TGCGCCAGCAGCTTGGTAAGCGGGGGGGCAGAGGAGCAGTTCTTC	CASSLVSGGAEEQFF
TRBD1	TRBV5-4	-	TRBJ1-1	TGTGCCAGCAGCGCAATTTATCAGGGGGTCACTGAAGCTTTCTTT	CASSAIYQGVTEAFF
TRBD1	TRBV18	-	TRBJ1-4	TGTGCCAGCTCATCTGGACAGGGTTCAGAAAAACTGTTTTTT	CASSSGQGSEKLFF
TRBD2	TRBV7-9	few	TRBJ2-2	TGTGCCAGCAGCTTAACGGGACTAGTGGACGGGGAGCTGTTTTTT	CASSLTGLVDGELFF
-	TRBV7-2	once	TRBJ2-3	TGTGCCAGCAGCCCAGGATGGGCAGATACGCAGTATTTT	CASSPGWADTQYF
TRBD1	TRBV6-5	-	TRBJ1-2	TGTGCCAGCAGTAGCAGGGGGTACGGTGGCTACACCTTC	CASSSRGYGGYTF
TRBD1	TRBV11-2	few	TRBJ1-1	TGTGCCAGCAGCTTAGTTTCCCCTGGGACAGGGGGTGAAGCTTTCTTT	CASSLVSPGTGGEAFF
-	TRBV7-9	-	TRBJ1-6	TGTGCCAGCAGCTTAGGCGGCCAGGGTTCACCCCTCCACTTT	CASSLGGQGSPLHF
-	TRBV7-9	-	TRBJ2-3	TGTGCCAGCAGCCTCCGCGCGTCAGATACGCAGTATTTT	CASSLRASDTQYF
-	TRBV11-2	-	TRBJ1-1	TGTGCCAGCAGCTTAGAAGGAGGCTCCACTTCCTTT	CASSLEGGSTSF
-	TRBV19	-	TRBJ2-2	TGTGCCAGTACCAGCGGACAGTCCACCGGGGAGCTGTTTTTT	CASTSGQSTGELFF
-	TRBV10-3	-	TRBJ2-2	TGTGCCATCAGTGAGTACGGGGGGCCTGGAACCGGGGAGCTGTTTTTT	CAISEYGGPGTGELFF
-	TRBV29-1	-	TRBJ1-2	TGCAGCGCTTTAACCGACAGAGATGGCTACACCTTC	CSALTDRDGYTF
-	TRBV6-5	-	TRBJ1-2	TGTGCCAGCAGAAATATCGGGACAAACTATGGCTACACCTTC	CASRNIGTNYGYTF
TRBD2	TRBV2	once	TRBJ2-7	TGTGCCAGCAGTGAATTGGCTAGCGGGGCCGGGAAGCAGTACTTC	CASSELASGAGKQYF
TRBD2	TRBV2	-	TRBJ2-5	TGTGCCAGCAGTCAGATGACGGGGACTAGCGGGGGGCATGGGGTTAGTGAGACCCAGTACTTC	CASSQMTGTSGGHGVSETQYF
-	TRBV1	-	TRBJ2-1	TGCACCAGCAGCCAAGTGCCCGGGGGGTATGAGCAGTTCTTC	CTSSQVPGGYEQFF
-	TRBV6-5	-	TRBJ1-2	TGTGCCAGCAGTCCGACGGGAACTAACTATGGCTACACCTTC	CASSPTGTNYGYTF
-	TRBV9	-	TRBJ1-4	TGTGCCAGCAGTCCCCCTGAGGGAAAACTGTTTTTT	CASSPPEGKLFF
-	TRBV15	-	TRBJ1-6	TGTGCCACCAGCGGGGGCCTTTATAATTCACCCCTCCACTTT	CATSGGLYNSPLHF
-	TRBV25-1	-	TRBJ2-3	TGTGCCAGCAGCTATTGGGACATTAGCACAGATACGCAGTATTTT	CASSYWDISTDTQYF
-	TRBV6-1	-	TRBJ1-1	TGTGCCAGCAGTGCTACAGTGATCACTGAAGCTTTCTTT	CASSATVITEAFF
-	TRBV7-9	-	TRBJ1-4	TGTGCCAGCAGCTTAGGACAAGCAACTAATGAAAAACTGTTTTTT	CASSLGQATNEKLFF
TRBD1	TRBV2	-	TRBJ1-2	TGTGCCAGCAGCCTTGGGACAGGCAACTATGGCTACACCTTC	CASSLGTGNYGYTF
-	TRBV5-1	-	TRBJ1-1	TGCGCCAGCAGCTCCAGGGAAAACACTGAAGCTTTCTTT	CASSSRENTEAFF
TRBD1	TRBV18	-	TRBJ1-2	TGTGCCAGCAGAGGGGGCGATTCCAGGGCCTATGGCTACACCTTC	CASRGGDSRAYGYTF
TRBD2	TRBV5-4	-	TRBJ2-4	TGTGCCAGCAGCTCCGGACTAGTCGAAGTCCAAAACATTCAGTACTTC	CASSSGLVEVQNIQYF
-	TRBV19	-	TRBJ2-3	TGTGCCAGTAGCCTAGTGTCCCCAGATACGCAGTATTTT	CASSLVSPDTQYF
-	TRBV6-6	-	TRBJ1-1	TGTGCCAGCAGTTCACAGAACACTGAAGCTTTCTTT	CASSSQNTEAFF
-	TRBV9	-	TRBJ1-1	TGTGCCAGCAGCGGCGGGGGGGCCTGGGGGGACACTGAAGCTTTCTTT	CASSGGGAWGDTEAFF
-	TRBV7-2	-	TRBJ2-5	TGTGCCAGCAGCTTAGCGGGGGGGCGACAAGAGACCCAGTACTTC	CASSLAGGRQETQYF
-	TRBV5-6	-	TRBJ1-6	TGTGCCAGCAGCTTGGCTGCAGGGGCTAGCTATAATTCACCCCTCCACTTT	CASSLAAGASYNSPLHF
TRBD1	TRBV7-8	-	TRBJ1-2	TGTGCCAGCAGCCGGGGACAGGGAAACTATGGCTACACCTTC	CASSRGQGNYGYTF
-	TRBV7-2	-	TRBJ1-4	TGTGCCAGCAGCTCCCCTAGGGGCAGGGATAATGAAAAACTGTTTTTT	CASSSPRGRDNEKLFF
-	TRBV11-2	once	TRBJ2-3	TGTGCCAGCAGCCCCAACATTGCTAGCACAGATACGCAGTATTTT	CASSPNIASTDTQYF
TRBD1	TRBV4-3	-	TRBJ1-2	TGCGCCAGCAGCCAAGAAAATCAGGGGGTTAGTGAGGTTAACTATGGCTACACCTTC	CASSQENQGVSEVNYGYTF
TRBD1	TRBV7-9	-	TRBJ1-5	TGTGCCAGCACCCGACAGGGGAATCAGCCCCAGCATTTT	CASTRQGNQPQHF
TRBD2	TRBV11-2	few	TRBJ2-1	TGTGCCAGCAGCTTATACGGACTAGCGGGGGTTGAGCAGTTCTTC	CASSLYGLAGVEQFF
TRBD2	TRBV6-1	few	TRBJ2-7	TGTGCCAGCAGAGCCGGGACTACCTACGAGCAGTACTTC	CASRAGTTYEQYF
-	TRBV4-3	-	TRBJ2-6	TGCGCCAGCAGCCAAGCTGTCCGGAGTTCACCTGGGGCCAACGTCCTGACTTTC	CASSQAVRSSPGANVLTF
-	TRBV29-1	-	TRBJ2-3	TGCAGCGTGGAGGACAGATACACAGATACGCAGTATTTT	CSVEDRYTDTQYF